This T cell receptor (beta chain) was recovered during a study of regulatory T cells in long-lasting Graves disease. General study findings and limits: Persistent Graves' patients showed less TCR diversity than newly diagnosed patients showed. Possibly, too few samples lowered accuracy.

Details on this clonotype: The antigen is undetermined.

Researchers made TCR beta libraries by using iRepertoire HTBI primers and running Arm-PCR on CDR3 regions. TCRdb fed the multiplex PCR reads into MiXCR, producing one record per CDR3 protein. This table has around 460,000 distinct CDR3 sequences, 12% to 15% appearing once. Time point of the sample: newly diagnosed GD, antithyroid drugs for less than 3 months. There was RNA extracted from PBMCs, and the TCR library was made from it. Diagnoses of Graves' disease were made by American Thyroid Association guidelines. The CDR3 sequence is 16 residues long. The trim removed 2 bases at V and 0 bases at J, leaving 2 bases unmatched. Germline CDR1 is ENHRY and CDR2 is SYGVKD. This sample was also put to use in a study of T cells in Graves' hyperthyroidism and ophthalmopathy. That paper states: By a 13 V-J model, ophthalmopathy was set apart from stable hyperthyroidism.

The V call is TRBV10-3, the J call TRBJ1-5; 9 positions match TRBD1. The specimen was peripheral blood mononuclear cells (PBMCs), collected at new diagnosis, from a patient treated with antithyroid drugs. The clonotype originates from a woman aged 50 to 65 with Graves disease. In DNA, the CDR3 is TGTGCCATCAGTGAGGGACAGGGGAATAGCAATCAGCCCCAGCATTTT. Its translation: CAISEGQGNSNQPQHF.